The text below deals with one TCR beta chain. The antigen it binds to is not known. Sequence at one end of the junction differs from germline and may be a read error. The library came from PCR. Instrument on record: HiSeq X Ten. Using fastp trimming at Q25 and MiXCR clonotype assembly, TCRdb reanalyzed the public sequencing data and kept in-frame beta chains. Rows are combined by CDR3 protein, so each entry shows the most common genes and DNA. This sample is represented by 23,000 or so distinct CDR3 sequences; around 56% of them were singletons. The ten largest clones add up to approximately 46% of the sample. Donors were patients with localized lung adenocarcinoma, a subtype of non-small cell lung cancer. These samples came from the centers of localized lung adenocarcinomas. CD8+ T cells from tumor tissue were profiled separately from CD4+ T cells for TCR repertoire analysis. The CDR3 has 14 amino acids, counting the end cysteine and phenylalanine. Here the CDR3 DNA is all that survives: 42 bases in frame from base 1. The germline V gene yields MRHNA for CDR1 and SNTAGT for CDR2.

The sample originates from a study of CD4 and CD8 cells across lung adenocarcinoma regions (dated by TCRdb to the late 2010s). Looking at the study overall: The study compared tumor centers with tumor margins to examine intratumor heterogeneity of the T cell receptor repertoire.

The chain links TRBV6-4 with TRBJ2-2; the D gene cannot be named for sure. Source material: CD8+ T cells from the center of a lung tumor. Sample cell subset or site, as interpreted from the label and publication: tumor center region. The clonotype comes from a male donor with lung adenocarcinoma. The CD4 and CD8 labels of this study may be unreliable. The CDR3 corresponds to CAGSQDVSTGELFF. Read as DNA, the sequence is TGTGCCGGCAGCCAGGATGTGAGCACCGGGGAGCTGTTTTTT.